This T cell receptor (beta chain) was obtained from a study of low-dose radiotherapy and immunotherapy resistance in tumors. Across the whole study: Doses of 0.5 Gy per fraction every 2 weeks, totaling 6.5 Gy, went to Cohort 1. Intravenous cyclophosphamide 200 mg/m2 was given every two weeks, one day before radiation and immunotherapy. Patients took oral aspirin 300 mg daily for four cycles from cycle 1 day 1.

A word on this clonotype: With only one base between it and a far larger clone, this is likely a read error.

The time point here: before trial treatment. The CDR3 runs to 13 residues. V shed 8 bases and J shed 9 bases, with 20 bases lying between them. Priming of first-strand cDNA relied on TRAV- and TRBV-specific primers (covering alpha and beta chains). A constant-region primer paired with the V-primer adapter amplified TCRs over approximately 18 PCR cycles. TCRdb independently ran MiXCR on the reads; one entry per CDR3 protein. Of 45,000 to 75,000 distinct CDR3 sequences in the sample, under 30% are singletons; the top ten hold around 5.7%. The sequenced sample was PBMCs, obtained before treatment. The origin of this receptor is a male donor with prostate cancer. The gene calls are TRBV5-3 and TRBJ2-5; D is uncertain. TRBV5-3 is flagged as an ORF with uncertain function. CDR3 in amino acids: CASSPESTESQYF. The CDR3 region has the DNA TGTGCCAGCAGCCCGGAATCGACGGAGTCCCAGTACTTC.